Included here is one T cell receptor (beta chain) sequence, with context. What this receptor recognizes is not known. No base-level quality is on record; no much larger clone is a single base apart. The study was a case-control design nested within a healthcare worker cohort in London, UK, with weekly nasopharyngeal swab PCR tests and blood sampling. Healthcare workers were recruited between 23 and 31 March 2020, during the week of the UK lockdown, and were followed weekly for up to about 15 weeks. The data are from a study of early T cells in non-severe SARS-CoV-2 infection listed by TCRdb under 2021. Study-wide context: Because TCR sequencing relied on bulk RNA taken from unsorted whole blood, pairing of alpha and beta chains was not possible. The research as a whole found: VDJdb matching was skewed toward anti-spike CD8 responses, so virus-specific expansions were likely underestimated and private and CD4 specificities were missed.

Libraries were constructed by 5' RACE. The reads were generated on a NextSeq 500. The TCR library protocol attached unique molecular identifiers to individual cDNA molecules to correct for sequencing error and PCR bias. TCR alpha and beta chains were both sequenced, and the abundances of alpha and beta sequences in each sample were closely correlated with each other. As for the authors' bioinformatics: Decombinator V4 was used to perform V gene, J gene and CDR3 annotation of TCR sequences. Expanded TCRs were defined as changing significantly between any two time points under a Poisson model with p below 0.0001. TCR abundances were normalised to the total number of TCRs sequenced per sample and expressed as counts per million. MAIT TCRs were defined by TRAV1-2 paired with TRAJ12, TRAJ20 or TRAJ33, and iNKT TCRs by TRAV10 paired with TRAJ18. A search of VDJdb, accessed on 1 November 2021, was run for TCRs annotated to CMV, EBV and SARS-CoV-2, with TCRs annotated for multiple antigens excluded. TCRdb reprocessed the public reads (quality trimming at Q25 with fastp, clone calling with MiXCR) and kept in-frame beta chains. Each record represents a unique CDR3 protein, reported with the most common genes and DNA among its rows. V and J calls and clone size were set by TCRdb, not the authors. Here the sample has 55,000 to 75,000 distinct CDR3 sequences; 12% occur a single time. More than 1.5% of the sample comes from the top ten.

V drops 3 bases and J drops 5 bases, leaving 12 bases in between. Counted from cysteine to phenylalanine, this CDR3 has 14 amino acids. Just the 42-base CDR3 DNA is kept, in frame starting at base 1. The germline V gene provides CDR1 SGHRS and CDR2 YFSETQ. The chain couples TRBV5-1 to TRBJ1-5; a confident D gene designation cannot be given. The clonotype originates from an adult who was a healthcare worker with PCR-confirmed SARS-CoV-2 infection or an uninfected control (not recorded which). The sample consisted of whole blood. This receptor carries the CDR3 CASSSSGPDQPQHF. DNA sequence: TGCGCCAGCAGCTCCAGTGGACCAGATCAGCCCCAGCATTTT.